One and the same sample provided the 21 T cell receptor beta chains below, sequenced in a study of identifying expanded T cells in peripheral blood. Sequenced by immunoSEQ multiplex PCR; TCRdb stores in-frame clones only, minus some. In the table there are over 100,000 clones, around 90% of which are singletons. The sequenced material came from blood. The receptors come from a person aged 18 to 69 in good health.

This rearrangement joins TRBV9 to TRBJ2-3, with 15 bases fitting TRBD2. The germline V gene has CDR1 SGDLS and CDR2 YYNGEE. The CDR3 consists of 16 residues. J was trimmed by 3 bases and V by 3 bases; bases with no gene match: 2. The CDR3 nucleotides are TGTGCCAGCAGCGCGGGACTAGCGGGGGGAACAGATACGCAGTATTTT. Its translation is CASSAGLAGGTDTQYF.

A note on this clone: Distinct nucleotide sequences in the sample also encode this CDR3. The V call is TRBV4-1, the J call TRBJ1-1; D is unclear. Trimming shortened V by 0 bases and J by 1 base, and 3 bases separated the two germline ends. Per the germline V gene, CDR1 is MGHRA and CDR2 is YSYEKL. The CDR3 runs to 13 residues. In DNA, the CDR3 is TGCGCCAGCAGCCAAGAAAAGAACACTGAAGCTTTCTTT. It translates to CASSQEKNTEAFF.

V and J are TRBV29-1 and TRBJ2-1; D is unresolved. The CDR3 has 12 amino acids. Germline CDR1 is SQVTM and CDR2 is ANQGSEA. V was clipped by 3 bases and J by 7 bases, with 10 bases between them. The CDR3 is CSVDRGTNEQFF. The DNA of the CDR3 is TGCAGCGTTGACCGAGGCACGAATGAGCAGTTCTTC.

The chain employs TRBV28 and TRBJ1-5; tentatively, D is TRBD1 (6 bases). The germline gives CDR1 MDHEN, CDR2 SYDVKM. The CDR3 extends over 14 amino acids. Deletions cut 6 bases from V and 3 bases from J, with 12 bases between. The CDR3 loop is CASRPGQYNQPQHF. CDR3 DNA: TGTGCCAGCAGACCTGGACAGTACAATCAGCCCCAGCATTTT.

This chain uses TRBV7-9 with TRBJ2-7; no reliable D call. V was cut by 2 bases and J by 5 bases, with 4 bases left in between. The CDR3 has 11 amino acids. CDR1 is SEHNR and CDR2 is FQNEAQ in the germline V gene (reference sequence). CDR3 sequence: CASSLNDEQYF. The DNA for the CDR3 is TGTGCCAGCAGCTTAAACGACGAGCAGTACTTC. The variable domain in full, with the rest retrieved from reference TRBV7-9 and TRBJ2-7, is DTGVSQNPRHKITKRGQNVTFRCDPISEHNRLYWYRQTLGQGPEFLTYFQNEAQLEKSRLLSDRFSAERPKGSFSTLEIQRTEQGDSAMYLCASSLNDEQYFGPGTRLTVT.

The chain is built from TRBV2 and TRBJ2-7, with D maybe TRBD2 (5 bases). The CDR3 is 9 amino acids. CDR1 and CDR2 (germline): SNHLY, FYNNEI. The CDR3: CASSEGQRV. In DNA, the CDR3 is TGTGCCAGCAGTGAAGGGCAGCGGGTC.

This chain links TRBV7-2 with TRBJ1-5; D is unclear. CDR3 length equals 12 residues. V dropped 4 bases and J dropped 9 bases, with 10 bases sitting between them. CDR1 is SGHTA, CDR2 FQGNSA, per germline. CDR3: CASSSAVGPQHF. The CDR3 coding sequence is TGTGCCAGCAGCTCCGCTGTGGGGCCCCAGCATTTT. Combining the CDR3 with reference TRBV7-2 and TRBJ1-5 gives the whole variable domain GAGVSQSPSNKVTEKGKDVELRCDPISGHTALYWYRQSLGQGLEFLIYFQGNSAPDKSGLPSDRFSAERTGGSVSTLTIQRTQQEDSAVYLCASSSAVGPQHFGDGTRLSIL.

The chain employs TRBV4-2 and TRBJ1-1; tentatively, D is TRBD1 (6 bases). CDR3 length: 13 amino acids. Germline CDR1 is LGHNA and CDR2 is YNFKEQ. The V gene lost 6 bases and the J gene lost 4 bases, with 12 bases spanning the gap. This CDR3 reads CASSPTGPTEAFF. CDR3 in DNA: TGTGCCAGCAGTCCAACAGGGCCCACTGAAGCTTTCTTT.

The DNA of the CDR3 is TGTGCCAGCAGCTCGAACAGGGGTAGAGATGAGCAGTTCTTC. Protein sequence: CASSSNRGRDEQFF. J is TRBJ2-1 and V is TRBV11-3; 7 bases align to TRBD1. The CDR3 is 14 amino acids. J lost 8 bases, V lost 4 bases, and 8 bases had no gene match. The V gene's germline CDR1 is SGHNT and CDR2 YENEEA.

The chain combines TRBV19 with TRBJ1-3; D unresolved. Germline assignment: CDR1 LNHDA and CDR2 SQIVND (reference sequence). The V and J ends lost 2 bases and 2 bases respectively, with 7 bases between them. The CDR3 contains 14 residues. CDR3 in amino acids: CASSIPPPGNTIYF. The CDR3 DNA is TGTGCCAGTAGTATACCCCCGCCTGGAAACACCATATATTTT.

In DNA, the CDR3 is TGTGCCAGCAGCTTAGGAGGCTTAAACACCGGGGAGCTGTTTTTT. Translated: CASSLGGLNTGELFF. The V call is TRBV11-2, the J call TRBJ2-2; no clear D. Germline-derived CDR1 and CDR2 are SGHAT and FQNNGV. Trimming left V 1 base short and J 2 bases short, with 8 bases between. The CDR3 runs to 15 residues.

This clone was detected only a few times. The sample contains more than one DNA sequence encoding this CDR3. The rearrangement uses TRBV4-1 and TRBJ2-7; D might be TRBD1 (6 bases). Germline lookup yields CDR1 MGHRA and CDR2 YSYEKL. Trimming left V 1 base short and J 2 bases short, with 9 bases between. The CDR3 totals 14 residues. The CDR3 loop is CASSQGSGAYEQYF. The CDR3 DNA sequence: TGCGCCAGCAGCCAAGGTTCAGGGGCCTACGAGCAGTACTTC.

The rearrangement uses TRBV7-9 and TRBJ2-1; 8 bases agree with TRBD1. The CDR3 spans 15 residues. Trimming cost V 5 bases and J 7 bases; bases outside gene matches: 10. CDR1 and CDR2 (germline): SEHNR, FQNEAQ (reference sequence). The CDR3 DNA reads TGTGCCAGCAGCGCCGACAGGGGTTGGCGGAATGAGCAGTTCTTC. It encodes CASSADRGWRNEQFF.

The genes are TRBV14 and TRBJ2-3; D unclear. The CDR3 loop spans 15 amino acids. The germline V gene encodes CDR1 SGHDN and CDR2 FVKESK. V lost 4 bases to trimming and J lost 1 base, with 12 bases between them. CDR3 residues: CASSRRHAGTDTQYF. The CDR3, as DNA: TGTGCCAGCAGCCGTCGACATGCGGGCACAGATACGCAGTATTTT.

The V call is TRBV2, the J call TRBJ2-3, with D perhaps TRBD2 (6 bases). V was clipped by 4 bases and J by 1 base, with 12 bases between them. This CDR3 has 15 amino acids. Germline V gene sequence: CDR1 SNHLY, CDR2 FYNNEI. The CDR3 DNA reads TGTGCCAGCAGTGGCCCCGGAGGGGGCACAGATACGCAGTATTTT. Translated: CASSGPGGGTDTQYF.

This clone was found a few times. The chain links TRBV2 to TRBJ1-6; D call uncertain. V lost 0 bases, J lost 3 bases, and 9 bases lay in between. This CDR3 region has 16 residues. Germline V gene lookup returns CDR1 SNHLY and CDR2 FYNNEI. CDR3 protein: CASSEAGFFYNSPLHF. The CDR3 coding sequence is TGTGCCAGCAGTGAAGCCGGGTTCTTCTATAATTCACCCCTCCACTTT.

This chain uses TRBV27 with TRBJ2-4, with no clear D. The germline V gene encodes CDR1 MNHEY and CDR2 SMNVEV (reference sequence). Trimming cost V 5 bases and J 7 bases, with 9 bases left between them. The CDR3 loop spans 12 amino acids. The CDR3 nucleotides are TGTGCCAGCAGTCCAGACTTCAACATTCAGTACTTC. It is translated as CASSPDFNIQYF.

The CDR3: CASGLLGDTQYF. Here the CDR3 DNA reads TGTGCTAGTGGTTTGTTAGGGGATACGCAGTATTTT. The chain recombines TRBV12-5 with TRBJ2-3, with D unclear. Trimming stripped 2 bases from V and 6 bases from J, with 6 bases between. In germline, CDR1 is LGHNT, CDR2 FRNRAP. There are 12 residues in the CDR3.

In this sample, this clone turned up a few times. The chain links TRBV19 to TRBJ2-3, with D maybe TRBD2 (6 bases). Trimming left V 6 bases short and J 4 bases short, with 14 bases between. Germline V CDR1 and CDR2: LNHDA, SQIVND (reference sequence). The CDR3 consists of 14 residues. The CDR3: CASRRREESDTQYF. CDR3 in DNA: TGTGCCAGTAGGAGGAGGGAAGAGTCAGATACGCAGTATTTT. Using reference TRBV19 and TRBJ2-3 for the parts outside the CDR3, the full variable domain is DGGITQSPKYLFRKEGQNVTLSCEQNLNHDAMYWYRQDPGQGLRLIYYSQIVNDFQKGDIAEGYSVSREKKESFPLTVTSAQKNPTAFYLCASRRREESDTQYFGPGTRLTVL.

V gene TRBV5-4 combines with J gene TRBJ2-7, with 9 bases lining up with TRBD2. V lost 4 bases and J lost 5; bases outside the gene matches: 13. CDR1 is SGHNT and CDR2 is YYREEE in the germline V gene (reference sequence). CDR3 size: 16 residues. In DNA, the CDR3 is TGTGCCAGCAGCGTGGCTCGGGCTAGCGGGGCCCACGAGCAGTACTTC. It specifies CASSVARASGAHEQYF.

This clone was found once. The CDR3 sequence: CASSQEGHLDTNYGYTF. As DNA, the CDR3 is TGCGCCAGCAGCCAAGAGGGACACCTAGATACCAACTATGGCTACACCTTC. The chain joins TRBV4-1 to TRBJ1-2; D may be TRBD1 (6 bases). Germline V gene sequence: CDR1 MGHRA, CDR2 YSYEKL. This CDR3 contains 17 residues. Trimming removed 0 bases from V and 2 bases from J, with 16 bases in between.